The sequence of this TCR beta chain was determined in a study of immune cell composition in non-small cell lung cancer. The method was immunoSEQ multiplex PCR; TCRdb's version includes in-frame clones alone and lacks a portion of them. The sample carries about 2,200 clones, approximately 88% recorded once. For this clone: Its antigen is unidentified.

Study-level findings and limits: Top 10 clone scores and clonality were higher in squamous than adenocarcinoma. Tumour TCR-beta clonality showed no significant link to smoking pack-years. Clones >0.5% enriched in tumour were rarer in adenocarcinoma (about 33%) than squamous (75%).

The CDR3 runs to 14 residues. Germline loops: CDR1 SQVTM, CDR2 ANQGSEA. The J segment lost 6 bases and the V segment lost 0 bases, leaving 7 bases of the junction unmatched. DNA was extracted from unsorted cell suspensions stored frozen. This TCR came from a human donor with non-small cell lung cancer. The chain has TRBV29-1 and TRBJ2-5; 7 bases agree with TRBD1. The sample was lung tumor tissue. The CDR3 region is CSVEEPTGRKTQYF. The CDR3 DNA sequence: TGCAGCGTTGAAGAGCCGACAGGGCGAAAGACCCAGTACTTC.